This entry describes one TCR beta chain. The data originate from a study of shared clonotypes between healthy human individuals. Trimming pared 0 bases from V and 5 bases from J, leaving 7 bases between. The CDR3 runs 13 residues. Germline assignment: CDR1 LGHNA and CDR2 YSLEER. Only in-frame clones appear in the TCRdb table, and some are missing; sequencing was by immunoSEQ multiplex PCR. The table shows over a million clones, with approximately 97% occurring only once. The chain couples TRBV4-3 to TRBJ1-1; the D gene is possibly TRBD1 (5 bases). The TCR was taken from a man aged 30-40 years in good health. Source material: naive CD4+ T cells sorted from blood. The subset denotes: CD45RA+ positively selected. The CDR3 is CASSQDGGTEAFF. The CDR3 DNA reads as TGCGCCAGCAGCCAAGACGGGGGGACTGAAGCTTTCTTT.